Below, one T cell receptor beta chain is given with its context. This sample is drawn from a study of blood T cell repertoires in COVID-19. Study details: Spain, Italy and the United States supplied samples that represented acute and convalescent COVID-19. PBMCs, B-cell-depleted T cells, or T cells were the source of the cDNA or gDNA that made up the material.

As processed by the authors: Reference gene primer amplification gave estimated nucleated cell counts. The table came from immunoSEQ multiplex PCR; TCRdb's copy has only in-frame clones and leaves some out. V and J calls and clone size are given by that table; D and trimming were obtained from the DNA. The profile shows 70,000 to 100,000 clones, approximately 80% of them singletons. Deletions cut 0 bases from V and 1 base from J, with 9 bases between. The CDR3 is 15 amino acids. The germline V gene has CDR1 SGHRS and CDR2 YFSETQ. The genes are TRBV5-1 and TRBJ2-3; TRBD2 might be the D (6 bases). The sample consisted of peripheral blood. The clonotype was recovered from a woman older than 75 with acute or convalescent COVID-19. The CDR3 region is CASSLGVAGTDTQYF. The CDR3 DNA follows: TGCGCCAGCAGCTTGGGGGTAGCGGGCACAGATACGCAGTATTTT.